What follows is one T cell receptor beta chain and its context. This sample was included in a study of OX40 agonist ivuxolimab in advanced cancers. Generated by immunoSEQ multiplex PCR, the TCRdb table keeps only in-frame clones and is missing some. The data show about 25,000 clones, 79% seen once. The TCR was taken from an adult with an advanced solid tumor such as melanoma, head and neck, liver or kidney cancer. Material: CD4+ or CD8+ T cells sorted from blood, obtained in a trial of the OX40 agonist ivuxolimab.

CDR3 bases: TGTGCCAGCAGTGGGCAGCGGGGGGGCTTGTCCACAGATACGCAGTATTTT. As protein: CASSGQRGGLSTDTQYF. This chain uses TRBV6-1 with TRBJ2-3, with 10 bases that match TRBD2. Germline CDR1 MNHNS, CDR2 SASEGT. The CDR3 has 17 amino acids. Germline trimming cut 4 bases from V and 2 bases from J; bases unmatched to any gene: 9.